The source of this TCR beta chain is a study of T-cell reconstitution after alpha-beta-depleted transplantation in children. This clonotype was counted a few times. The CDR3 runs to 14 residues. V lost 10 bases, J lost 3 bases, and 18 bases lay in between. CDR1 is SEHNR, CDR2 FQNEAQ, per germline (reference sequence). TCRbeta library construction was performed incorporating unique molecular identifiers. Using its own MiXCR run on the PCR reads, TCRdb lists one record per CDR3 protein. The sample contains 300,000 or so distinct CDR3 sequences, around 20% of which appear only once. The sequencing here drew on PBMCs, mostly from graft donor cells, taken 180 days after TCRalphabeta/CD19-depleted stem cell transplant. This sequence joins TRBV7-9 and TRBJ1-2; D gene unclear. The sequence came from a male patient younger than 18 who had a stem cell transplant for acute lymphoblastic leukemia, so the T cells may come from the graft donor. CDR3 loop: CATPRDGADYGYTF. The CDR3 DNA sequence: TGTGCCACCCCTCGGGATGGCGCCGACTATGGCTACACCTTC.